Listed below are T cell receptor beta chains from one sample, sequenced in a study of beta chain features in type 1 diabetes. TCRdb's table, derived via immunoSEQ multiplex PCR, lists solely in-frame clones and lacks some. The sample yields about 710,000 clones, over 12% seen once. Material for sequencing was naive CD4+ T cells from blood. These receptors were taken from a man younger than 35 with type 1 diabetes. The CDR3 runs from the conserved cysteine through the conserved F or W. The order of the fields is J gene, V gene, CDR3 protein.

J gene: TRBJ2-5; V gene: TRBV14; CDR3 protein: CASSQTHRETQYF
J gene: TRBJ2-5; V gene: TRBV15; CDR3 protein: CATSGTPAETQYF
J gene: TRBJ2-2; V gene: TRBV5-1; CDR3 protein: CASSITTGVTGELFF
J gene: TRBJ2-5; V gene: TRBV6-5; CDR3 protein: CASSYSIRQETQYF
J gene: TRBJ2-3; V gene: TRBV10-3; CDR3 protein: CAIRRRETTDTQYF
J gene: TRBJ2-2; V gene: TRBV4-3; CDR3 protein: CASSQEPVRAANTGELFF
J gene: TRBJ1-1; V gene: TRBV30; CDR3 protein: CAWRGQGTNTEAFF
J gene: TRBJ2-6; V gene: TRBV5-1; CDR3 protein: CASSLTPDLAFSGANVLTF
J gene: TRBJ2-7; V gene: TRBV7-9; CDR3 protein: CASSSLPPGQGSYEQYF
J gene: TRBJ2-5; V gene: TRBV5-6; CDR3 protein: CASSLPDGQETQYF
J gene: TRBJ2-2; V gene: TRBV9; CDR3 protein: CASSVGRDLSFLGELFF
J gene: TRBJ2-5; V gene: TRBV7-2; CDR3 protein: CASSQLVEETQYF
J gene: TRBJ2-5; V gene: TRBV7-2; CDR3 protein: CASSLVLQETQYF
J gene: TRBJ2-3; V gene: TRBV30; CDR3 protein: CAWRGQGGTQYF
J gene: TRBJ2-3; V gene: TRBV30; CDR3 protein: CAWSVGPLTDTQYF
J gene: TRBJ2-5; V gene: TRBV6-1; CDR3 protein: CASRPIFSAQETQYF
J gene: TRBJ1-1; V gene: TRBV30; CDR3 protein: CAWSSPYRTAQAFF
J gene: TRBJ2-2; V gene: TRBV11-2; CDR3 protein: CASAGVANTGELFF
J gene: TRBJ2-7; V gene: TRBV6-6; CDR3 protein: CASSPGFEQYF
J gene: TRBJ2-2; V gene: TRBV4-3; CDR3 protein: CASSRKGTGELFF
J gene: TRBJ2-4; V gene: TRBV30; CDR3 protein: CAWSSDRGNIQYF
J gene: TRBJ1-1; V gene: TRBV7-2; CDR3 protein: CASSRGQGSREAFF
J gene: TRBJ2-7; V gene: TRBV23-1; CDR3 protein: CASSTRTGSYEQYF
J gene: TRBJ1-6; V gene: TRBV6-5; CDR3 protein: CASSYSWGQNNSPLHF
J gene: TRBJ1-2; V gene: TRBV5-1; CDR3 protein: CASSPQGTNYGYTF
J gene: TRBJ1-5; V gene: TRBV21-1; CDR3 protein: CASSGDRGCQPQHF
J gene: TRBJ1-4; V gene: TRBV6-5; CDR3 protein: CASSTPTGGREKLFF
J gene: TRBJ2-5; V gene: TRBV5-6; CDR3 protein: CASSLLLAGVRETQYF
J gene: TRBJ2-2; V gene: TRBV30; CDR3 protein: CAQNRLKTGELFF
J gene: TRBJ2-7; V gene: TRBV4-3; CDR3 protein: CASSRSGQFPYEQYF
J gene: TRBJ2-5; V gene: TRBV28; CDR3 protein: CASRGETQYF
J gene: TRBJ1-2; V gene: TRBV30; CDR3 protein: CAWSVKEGYIF
J gene: TRBJ2-2; V gene: TRBV18; CDR3 protein: CASSNGRTNTGELFF
J gene: TRBJ1-1; V gene: TRBV29-1; CDR3 protein: CSVDGGQGIWTEAFF
J gene: TRBJ1-1; V gene: TRBV7-6; CDR3 protein: CASSRPGPNTEAFF
J gene: TRBJ2-2; V gene: TRBV9; CDR3 protein: CASRPGTVPGELFF
J gene: TRBJ2-3; V gene: TRBV9; CDR3 protein: CASSVIGQSTDTQYF
J gene: TRBJ2-3; V gene: TRBV25-1; CDR3 protein: CASSLDREGTDTQYF
J gene: TRBJ1-6; V gene: TRBV7-6; CDR3 protein: CASSPRTENNSPLHF
J gene: TRBJ1-2; V gene: TRBV5-6; CDR3 protein: CASSPGQGYGYTF
J gene: TRBJ1-2; V gene: TRBV25-1; CDR3 protein: CASSLTGLDGYTF
J gene: TRBJ2-1; V gene: TRBV30; CDR3 protein: CAWSDSRTYQFF
J gene: TRBJ2-5; V gene: TRBV9; CDR3 protein: CASSTRSGGQETQYF
J gene: TRBJ2-3; V gene: TRBV18; CDR3 protein: CASSPASTDTQYF
J gene: TRBJ2-7; V gene: TRBV29-1; CDR3 protein: CSVVGGRRKFYEQYF
J gene: TRBJ2-7; V gene: TRBV5-1; CDR3 protein: CASKGLAGYYEQYF
J gene: TRBJ1-4; V gene: TRBV7-9; CDR3 protein: CASSPRGTNEKLFF
J gene: TRBJ1-1; V gene: TRBV15; CDR3 protein: CATSREVGRWYGTEAFF
J gene: TRBJ2-3; V gene: TRBV5-1; CDR3 protein: CASSLGGSTDTQYF
J gene: TRBJ1-5; V gene: TRBV19; CDR3 protein: CASSIAGHQPQHF
J gene: TRBJ1-5; V gene: TRBV6-5; CDR3 protein: CASSYSSGRGQPQHF
J gene: TRBJ2-1; V gene: TRBV6-1; CDR3 protein: CASSGSQGREMNEQFF
J gene: TRBJ2-2; V gene: TRBV5-1; CDR3 protein: CASSLGGLTNTGELFF
J gene: TRBJ2-1; V gene: TRBV7-2; CDR3 protein: CASSAQGFQFF
J gene: TRBJ2-1; V gene: TRBV19; CDR3 protein: CASSPKTGNHYNEQFF
J gene: TRBJ2-5; V gene: TRBV30; CDR3 protein: CAWSVQAGYQETQYF
J gene: TRBJ2-3; V gene: TRBV30; CDR3 protein: CAWSRQGLYTDTQYF